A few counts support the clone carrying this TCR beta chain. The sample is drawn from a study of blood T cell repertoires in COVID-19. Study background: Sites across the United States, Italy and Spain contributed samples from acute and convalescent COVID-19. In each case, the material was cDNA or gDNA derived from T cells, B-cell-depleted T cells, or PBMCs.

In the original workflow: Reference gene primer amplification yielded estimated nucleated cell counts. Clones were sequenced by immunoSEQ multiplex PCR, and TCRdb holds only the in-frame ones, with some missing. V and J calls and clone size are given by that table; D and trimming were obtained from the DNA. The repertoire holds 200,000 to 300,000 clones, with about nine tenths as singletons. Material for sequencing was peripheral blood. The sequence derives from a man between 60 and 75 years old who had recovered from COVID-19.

This CDR3 reads CASSLGASDRDYGYTF. In DNA, the CDR3 is TGTGCCAGCAGCTTAGGGGCCTCGGACAGGGACTATGGCTACACCTTC. The chain employs TRBV7-9 and TRBJ1-2, with 8 bases matching TRBD1. This CDR3 is built from 16 residues. Trimming removed 1 base from V and 3 bases from J; junction bases left unmatched: 7. Germline CDR1 is SEHNR and CDR2 is FQNEAQ (reference sequence). The full variable domain, in which reference TRBV7-9 and TRBJ1-2 provide the parts outside the CDR3, is DTGVSQNPRHKITKRGQNVTFRCDPISEHNRLYWYRQTLGQGPEFLTYFQNEAQLEKSRLLSDRFSAERPKGSFSTLEIQRTEQGDSAMYLCASSLGASDRDYGYTFGSGTRLTVV.